This T cell receptor beta chain originates from a study of blood T cell repertoires in COVID-19. On the study more broadly: Samples taken during acute and convalescent COVID-19 were collected in the United States, Italy and Spain. Sample material is recorded as cDNA or gDNA derived from T cells, B-cell-depleted T cells, or PBMCs.

The repertoire was sequenced with immunoSEQ multiplex PCR; TCRdb's copy has only in-frame clones and lacks some. Of about 72,000 clones listed, roughly 80% were seen once; the top ten hold around 19%. With 2 bases clipped from V and 10 bases from J, the junction kept 7 bases outside the gene matches. Germline values: CDR1 MNHNS, CDR2 SASEGT. This CDR3 has 14 residues. This TCR was sampled from a human donor in a cohort sampled during active COVID-19. Sequenced sample: peripheral blood. The J gene is TRBJ2-1, the V gene TRBV6-1, with 8 bases lining up with TRBD2. Here the CDR3 reads CASSERAGGQEQFF. DNA for the CDR3: TGTGCCAGCAGTGAAAGGGCGGGGGGTCAGGAGCAGTTCTTC.